These 21 T cell receptor beta chains were sequenced from one sample in a study of shared clonotypes between healthy human individuals. TCRdb keeps only in-frame clones here, not all; method: immunoSEQ multiplex PCR. This sample has some 490,000 clones, with approximately 78% found just once. What was sequenced was PBMCs. The receptors shown here come from a woman in her 40s in good health. Some clones in this sample may be carry-over from other donors' samples.

V and J are TRBV7-3 and TRBJ1-3; no clear D gene. The CDR3 is 14 residues long. Trimming took 7 bases from V and 0 from J, leaving 10 bases between them. From germline, CDR1 is SGHTA and CDR2 FQGTGA. CDR3 in amino acids: CASKRDHSGNTIYF. The CDR3 region has the DNA TGTGCCAGCAAGAGAGACCACTCTGGAAACACCATATATTTT.

The V and J genes are TRBV7-9 and TRBJ2-7; maybe TRBD1 (5 bases). The V end lost 2 bases, the J end lost 2 bases, and 13 bases lay between the germline ends. CDR1 SEHNR and CDR2 FQNEAQ come from the germline V gene (reference sequence). The CDR3 contains 15 residues. This CDR3 reads CASSLSGSGPYEQYF. The DNA for the CDR3 is TGTGCCAGCAGCTTATCCGGGTCAGGGCCCTACGAGCAGTACTTC. Looking up the rest from reference TRBV7-9 and TRBJ2-7 gives the full variable domain: DTGVSQNPRHKITKRGQNVTFRCDPISEHNRLYWYRQTLGQGPEFLTYFQNEAQLEKSRLLSDRFSAERPKGSFSTLEIQRTEQGDSAMYLCASSLSGSGPYEQYFGPGTRLTVT.

The chain uses TRBV6-4 and TRBJ1-6; TRBD1 agrees at 9 bases. CDR1 is MRHNA and CDR2 is SNTAGT in the germline V gene. This CDR3 has 15 residues. Losses at the gene ends were 5 bases for V and 7 bases for J; bases not matched to a gene: 6. The CDR3 DNA sequence: TGTGCCAGCAGTATCACCGGGACAGGGAATTCACCCCTCCACTTT. Its translation is CASSITGTGNSPLHF.

V usage is TRBV4-1 and J usage is TRBJ1-5, with unresolved D. Trimming shortened V by 0 bases and J by 6 bases, and 15 bases separated the two germline ends. Germline V lookup: CDR1 MGHRA, CDR2 YSYEKL. CDR3 size: 16 residues. CDR3 sequence reads: CASSQDAIKWGQPQHF. CDR3 nucleotide sequence: TGCGCCAGCAGCCAAGACGCAATCAAATGGGGTCAGCCCCAGCATTTT.

The rearrangement uses TRBV11-2 and TRBJ2-5, with D possibly being TRBD2 (6 bases). This CDR3 has 15 amino acids. Germline V lookup: CDR1 SGHAT, CDR2 FQNNGV. Trimming shortened V by 1 base and J by 1 base, and 10 bases separated the two germline ends. CDR3 region: CASSLVRTIQETQYF. CDR3 in DNA: TGTGCCAGCAGCTTAGTACGGACTATCCAAGAGACCCAGTACTTC.

This clone was seen a single time. The genes are TRBV30 and TRBJ2-7; the match to TRBD1 covers 8 bases. Looked up from germline, CDR1 is GTSNPN and CDR2 is SVGIG (reference sequence). The CDR3 is made up of 14 amino acids. J lost 6 bases, V lost 3 bases, and 10 bases had no gene match. The CDR3 region has the DNA TGTGCCTGGAGAACGACAGGGGTCCCCTCCGAGCAGTACTTC. Residues: CAWRTTGVPSEQYF. Together with reference TRBV30 and TRBJ2-7, the CDR3 gives the full variable domain: SQTIHQWPATLVQPVGSPLSLECTVEGTSNPNLYWYRQAAGRGLQLLFYSVGIGQISSEVPQNLSASRPQDRQFILSSKKLLLSDSGFYLCAWRTTGVPSEQYFGPGTRLTVT.

The chain combines TRBV4-2 with TRBJ1-4, with D possibly TRBD1 on 6 matching bases. V was clipped by 4 bases and J by 5 bases, with 11 bases between them. The germline CDR1 and CDR2 sequences are LGHNA and YNFKEQ. The CDR3 covers 14 residues. CDR3 amino acids: CASSPRTENEKLFF. The CDR3 nucleotides read TGTGCCAGCAGCCCACGGACAGAGAATGAAAAACTGTTTTTT.

The genes are TRBV18 and TRBJ2-2; 7 positions agree with TRBD1. Per the germline V gene, CDR1 is KGHSH and CDR2 is LQKENI. The V gene end was trimmed by 2 bases and the J gene end by 1 base; junction bases not matched to a gene: 1. This CDR3 spans 15 amino acids. The CDR3 bases are TGTGCCAGCTCACCAAGACAGGGGAACACCGGGGAGCTGTTTTTT. It yields the protein CASSPRQGNTGELFF. Supplemented by reference TRBV18 and TRBJ2-2, the full variable domain reads NAGVMQNPRHLVRRRGQEARLRCSPMKGHSHVYWYRQLPEEGLKFMVYLQKENIIDESGMPKERFSAEFPKEGPSILRIQQVVRGDSAAYFCASSPRQGNTGELFFGEGSRLTVL.

This chain links TRBV6-1 with TRBJ1-1; D is unclear. The germline V and J ends were trimmed by 6 bases and 2 bases, with 13 bases remaining between them. The CDR3 is 14 residues long. Germline CDR1 and CDR2: MNHNS and SASEGT. The CDR3 coding sequence is TGTGCCAGCAGACGGGGAAATGAAAACACTGAAGCTTTCTTT. It codes for CASRRGNENTEAFF.

As concerns this clone: This clone may be a read error of a much larger clone one base away. Other DNA sequences in this specimen translate into the identical CDR3. The chain is built from TRBV11-3 and TRBJ2-7; D may be TRBD2 (6 bases). Per the germline V gene, CDR1 is SGHNT and CDR2 is YENEEA. The CDR3 covers 12 residues. Trimming left V 5 bases short and J 1 base short, with 6 bases between. CDR3 region: CASSAGSYEQYF. The CDR3, as DNA: TGTGCCAGCAGCGCGGGGTCCTACGAGCAGTACTTC.

This clone was observed a few times. The chain is built from TRBV5-1 and TRBJ2-3; D remains unclear. Per the germline V gene, CDR1 is SGHRS and CDR2 is YFSETQ. Trimming stripped 4 bases from V and 4 bases from J, with 13 bases between. The CDR3 totals 14 residues. The CDR3: CASSLDKTPDTQYF. CDR3 DNA: TGCGCCAGCAGCCTGGATAAGACCCCAGATACGCAGTATTTT.

The V and J genes are TRBV4-2 and TRBJ2-1; 10 bases agree with TRBD2. V was pared by 0 bases and J by 8 bases, with 4 bases of the junction left unmatched. The V gene's germline CDR1 is LGHNA and CDR2 YNFKEQ. The CDR3 has 15 amino acids. The CDR3 protein is CASSQEASGSDEQFF. CDR3 coding DNA: TGTGCCAGCAGCCAAGAGGCTAGCGGGAGTGATGAGCAGTTCTTC.

This clone turned up a few times. The gene calls are TRBV5-1 and TRBJ2-3; D remains unclear. The length of the CDR3 is 14 residues. Germline CDR1 SGHRS, CDR2 YFSETQ. V lost 5 bases to trimming and J lost 1 base, with 11 bases between them. CDR3 in amino acids: CASRSLAGTDTQYF. CDR3 in DNA: TGCGCCAGCAGATCTCTGGCGGGCACAGATACGCAGTATTTT.

As to this clone: A far larger clone is off by one base, so a read error is likely. The chain has TRBV11-2 and TRBJ2-7; no reliable D call. The CDR3 is 12 residues long. Germline CDR1 is SGHAT and CDR2 is FQNNGV. CDR3 nucleotides: TGTGCCAGCAGCGACAAGGATTACGAGCGGTACTTC. Encoded protein: CASSDKDYERYF.

The CDR3 DNA sequence: TGTGCCAGCAGTTTAACCCAGGGTCCCTACACAGATACGCAGTATTTT. Amino acid sequence: CASSLTQGPYTDTQYF. The rearrangement joins TRBV27 to TRBJ2-3, with a weak D call TRBD1 (5 bases). The CDR3 runs 16 residues. Germline V gene data show CDR1 as MNHEY and CDR2 as SMNVEV (reference sequence). V shed 2 bases and J shed 2 bases, with 14 bases lying between them.

V usage is TRBV7-6 and J usage is TRBJ2-1; 9 bases align to TRBD2. V lost 3 bases to trimming and J lost 4 bases; unmatched junction nucleotides: 13. The CDR3 totals 18 residues. The germline gives CDR1 SGHVS, CDR2 FNYEAQ. The CDR3 nucleotides read TGTGCCAGCAGCTTTAGGGGGGAGGGTAGCGGGAGATACAATGAGCAGTTCTTC. The encoded protein is CASSFRGEGSGRYNEQFF. Together with reference TRBV7-6 and TRBJ2-1, the CDR3 gives the full variable domain: GAGVSQSPRYKVTKRGQDVALRCDPISGHVSLYWYRQALGQGPEFLTYFNYEAQQDKSGLPNDRFSAERPEGSISTLTIQRTEQRDSAMYRCASSFRGEGSGRYNEQFFGPGTRLTVL.

The gene calls are TRBV4-2 and TRBJ2-3; TRBD2 matches at 7 bases. The CDR3 totals 18 residues. Germline V CDR1 and CDR2: LGHNA, YNFKEQ. V was clipped by 2 bases and J by 0 bases; unmatched bases: 11. In nucleotides, the CDR3 is TGTGCCAGCAGCCAAAGGTCCCTTGGGGGGGGAAGCACAGATACGCAGTATTTT. It specifies CASSQRSLGGGSTDTQYF.

The CDR3 coding sequence is TGTGCCAGCTCCCCCCTCACCAGTGGCGCGTTGGGCTACACCTTC. Translated: CASSPLTSGALGYTF. V is TRBV18 and J is TRBJ1-2; D remains ambiguous. The CDR3 is 15 amino acids. Looked up from germline, CDR1 is KGHSH and CDR2 is LQKENI. V lost 6 bases, J lost 8 bases, and 22 bases lay in between.

The chain is built from TRBV15 and TRBJ2-1, with 12 nucleotides matching TRBD2. Germline loops: CDR1 LNHNV, CDR2 YYDKDF (reference sequence). CDR3 length equals 16 residues. The junction had 3 bases not matched to a gene; V was cut back by 2 bases and J by 4 bases. As DNA, the CDR3 is TGTGCCACCAGCAGACTAGCGGGAGGGGTATACAATGAGCAGTTCTTC. Amino acids: CATSRLAGGVYNEQFF.

The chain carries TRBV5-1 and TRBJ1-4, with 7 positions matching TRBD1. CDR1 SGHRS and CDR2 YFSETQ come from the germline V gene. Losses at the gene ends were 4 bases for V and 3 bases for J; bases not matched to a gene: 3. The CDR3 consists of 14 residues. As DNA, the CDR3 is TGCGCCAGCAGCGCGGGACAGCCTAATGAAAAACTGTTTTTT. As protein: CASSAGQPNEKLFF.

This clone showed up many times. The CDR3 region has the DNA TGTGCCATCAGTAGGGGGGCCACAGATACGCAGTATTTT. This gives the protein CAISRGATDTQYF. The genes are TRBV10-3 and TRBJ2-3; D possibly uses TRBD1 or TRBD2 (6 bases each). The CDR3 is made up of 13 amino acids. V was trimmed by 5 bases and J by 2 bases, leaving 8 bases between them. CDR1 ENHRY and CDR2 SYGVKD come from the germline V gene.